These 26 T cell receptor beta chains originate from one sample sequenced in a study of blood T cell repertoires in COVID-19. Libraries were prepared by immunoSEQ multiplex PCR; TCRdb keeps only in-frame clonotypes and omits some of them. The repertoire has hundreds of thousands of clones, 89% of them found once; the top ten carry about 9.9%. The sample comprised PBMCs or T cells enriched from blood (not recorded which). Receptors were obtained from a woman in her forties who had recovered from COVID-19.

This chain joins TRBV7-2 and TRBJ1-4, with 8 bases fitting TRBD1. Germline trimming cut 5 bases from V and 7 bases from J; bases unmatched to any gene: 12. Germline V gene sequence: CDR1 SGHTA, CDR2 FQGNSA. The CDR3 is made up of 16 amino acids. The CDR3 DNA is TGTGCCAGCAGCCCCCGGACAGGGAAAGTTGTTGAAAAACTGTTTTTT. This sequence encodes CASSPRTGKVVEKLFF.

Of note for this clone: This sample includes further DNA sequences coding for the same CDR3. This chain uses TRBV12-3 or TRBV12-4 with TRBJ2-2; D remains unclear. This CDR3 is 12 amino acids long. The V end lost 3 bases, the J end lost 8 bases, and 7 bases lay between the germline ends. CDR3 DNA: TGTGCCAGCAGTTTGCTTGCGGGGGAGCTGTTTTTT. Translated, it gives CASSLLAGELFF.

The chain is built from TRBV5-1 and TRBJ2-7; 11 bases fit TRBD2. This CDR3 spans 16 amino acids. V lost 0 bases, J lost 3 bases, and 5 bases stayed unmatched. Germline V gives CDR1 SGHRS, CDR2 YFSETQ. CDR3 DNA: TGCGCCAGCAGCTTGGGACTAGCGGGACTATACTACGAGCAGTACTTC. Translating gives CASSLGLAGLYYEQYF.

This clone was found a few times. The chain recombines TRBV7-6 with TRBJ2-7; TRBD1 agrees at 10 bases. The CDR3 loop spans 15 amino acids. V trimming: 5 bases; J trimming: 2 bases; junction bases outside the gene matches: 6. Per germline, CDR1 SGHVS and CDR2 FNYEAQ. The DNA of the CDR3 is TGTGCCAGCAGCGCCTCCGGGACAGGGGCCTACGAGCAGTACTTC. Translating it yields CASSASGTGAYEQYF. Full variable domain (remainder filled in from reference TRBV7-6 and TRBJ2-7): GAGVSQSPRYKVTKRGQDVALRCDPISGHVSLYWYRQALGQGPEFLTYFNYEAQQDKSGLPNDRFSAERPEGSISTLTIQRTEQRDSAMYRCASSASGTGAYEQYFGPGTRLTVT.

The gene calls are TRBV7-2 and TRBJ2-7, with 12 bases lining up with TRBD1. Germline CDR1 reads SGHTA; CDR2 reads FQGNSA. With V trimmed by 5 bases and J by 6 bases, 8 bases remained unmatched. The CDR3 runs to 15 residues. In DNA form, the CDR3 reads TGTGCCAGCAGCACCGGGACAGGGGGCGCCTTCGAGCAGTACTTC. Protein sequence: CASSTGTGGAFEQYF.

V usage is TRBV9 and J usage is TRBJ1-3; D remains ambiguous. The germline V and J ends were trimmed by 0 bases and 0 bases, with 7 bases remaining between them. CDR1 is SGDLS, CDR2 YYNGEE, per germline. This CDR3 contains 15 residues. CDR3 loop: CASSVGHFSGNTIYF. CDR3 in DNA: TGTGCCAGCAGCGTAGGACACTTCTCTGGAAACACCATATATTTT.

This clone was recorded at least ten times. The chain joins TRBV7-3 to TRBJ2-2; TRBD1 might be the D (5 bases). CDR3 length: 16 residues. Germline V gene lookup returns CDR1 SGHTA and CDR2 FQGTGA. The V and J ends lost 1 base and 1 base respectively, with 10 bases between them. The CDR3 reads CASSLSQGMNTGELFF. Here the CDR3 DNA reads TGTGCCAGCAGCTTAAGTCAGGGCATGAACACCGGGGAGCTGTTTTTT.

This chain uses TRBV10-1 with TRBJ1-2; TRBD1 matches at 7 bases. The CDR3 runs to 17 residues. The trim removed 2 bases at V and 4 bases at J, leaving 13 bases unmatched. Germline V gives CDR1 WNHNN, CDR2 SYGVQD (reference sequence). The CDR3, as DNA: TGCGCCAGCAGTGAGAGGTTTGGGACAGAGAGGGGCTATGGCTACACCTTC. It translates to CASSERFGTERGYGYTF.

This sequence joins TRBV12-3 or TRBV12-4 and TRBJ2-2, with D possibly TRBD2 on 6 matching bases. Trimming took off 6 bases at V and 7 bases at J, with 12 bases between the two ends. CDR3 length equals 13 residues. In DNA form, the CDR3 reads TGTGCCAGCAGGGAGGGAGCGGGCGGGGAGCTGTTTTTT. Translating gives CASREGAGGELFF.

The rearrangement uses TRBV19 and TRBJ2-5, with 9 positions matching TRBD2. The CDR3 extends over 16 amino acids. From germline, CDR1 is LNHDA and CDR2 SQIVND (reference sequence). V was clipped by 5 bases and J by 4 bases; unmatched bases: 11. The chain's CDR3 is CASSGGSGRSIETQYF. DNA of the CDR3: TGTGCCAGTAGTGGGGGTAGCGGGAGAAGTATAGAGACCCAGTACTTC.

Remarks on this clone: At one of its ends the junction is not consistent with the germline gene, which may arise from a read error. The DNA of the CDR3 is TGTGCCAGCAGTGACTCGACAGGGCAAGAGACCCAGTACTTC. This encodes CASSDSTGQETQYF. This chain uses TRBV6-5 with TRBJ2-5; 7 bases fit TRBD1. CDR1 MNHEY and CDR2 SVGAGI come from the germline V gene. The CDR3 extends over 14 amino acids.

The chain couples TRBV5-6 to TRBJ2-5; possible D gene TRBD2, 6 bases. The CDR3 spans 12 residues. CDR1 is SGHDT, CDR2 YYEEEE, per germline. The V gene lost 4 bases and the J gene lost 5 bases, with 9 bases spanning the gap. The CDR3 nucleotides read TGTGCCAGCAGCATCGGAGGGGAGACCCAGTACTTC. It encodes CASSIGGETQYF.

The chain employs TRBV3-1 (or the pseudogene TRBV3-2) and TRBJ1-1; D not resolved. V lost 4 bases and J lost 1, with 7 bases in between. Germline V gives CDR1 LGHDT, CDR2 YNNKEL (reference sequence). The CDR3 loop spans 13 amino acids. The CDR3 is CASSRPGNTEAFF. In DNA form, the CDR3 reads TGTGCCAGCAGCCGACCAGGGAACACTGAAGCTTTCTTT.

The CDR3 DNA follows: TGTGCCAGCAGTTTTAATCTAGCCTTTGGAAAACTGTTTTTT. Amino acid sequence: CASSFNLAFGKLFF. The chain employs TRBV6-6 and TRBJ1-4; D remains ambiguous. V was cut by 4 bases and J by 10 bases, with 16 bases left in between. The CDR3 spans 14 residues. Germline loops: CDR1 MNHNY, CDR2 SVGAGI (reference sequence).

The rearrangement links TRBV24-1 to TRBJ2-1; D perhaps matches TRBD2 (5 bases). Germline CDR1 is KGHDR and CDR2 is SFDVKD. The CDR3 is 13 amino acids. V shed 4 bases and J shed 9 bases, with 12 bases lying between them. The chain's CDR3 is CATSDPGNSEQFF. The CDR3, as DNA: TGTGCCACCAGTGACCCCGGGAACAGTGAGCAGTTCTTC.

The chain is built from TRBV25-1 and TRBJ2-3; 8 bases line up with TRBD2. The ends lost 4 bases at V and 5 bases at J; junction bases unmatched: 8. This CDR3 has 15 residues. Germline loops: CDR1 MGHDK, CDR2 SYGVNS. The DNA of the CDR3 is TGTGCCAGCAGTGCCTACAGCGGGAGAGGAGATACGCAGTATTTT. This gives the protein CASSAYSGRGDTQYF.

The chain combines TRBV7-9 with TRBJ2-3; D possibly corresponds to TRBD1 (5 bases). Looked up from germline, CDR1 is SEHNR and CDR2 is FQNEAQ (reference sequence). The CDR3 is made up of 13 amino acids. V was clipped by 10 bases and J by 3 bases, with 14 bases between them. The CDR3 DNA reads TGTGCCACCCATGACAGAAGAACAGATACGCAGTATTTT. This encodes CATHDRRTDTQYF. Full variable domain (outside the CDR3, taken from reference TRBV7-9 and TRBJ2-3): DTGVSQNPRHKITKRGQNVTFRCDPISEHNRLYWYRQTLGQGPEFLTYFQNEAQLEKSRLLSDRFSAERPKGSFSTLEIQRTEQGDSAMYLCATHDRRTDTQYFGPGTRLTVL.

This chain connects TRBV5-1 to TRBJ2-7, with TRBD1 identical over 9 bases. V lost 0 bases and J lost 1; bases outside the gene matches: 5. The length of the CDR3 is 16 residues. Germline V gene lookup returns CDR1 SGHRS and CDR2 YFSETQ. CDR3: CASSLVATGGSYEQYF. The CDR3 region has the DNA TGCGCCAGCAGCTTGGTGGCGACAGGGGGTTCCTACGAGCAGTACTTC.

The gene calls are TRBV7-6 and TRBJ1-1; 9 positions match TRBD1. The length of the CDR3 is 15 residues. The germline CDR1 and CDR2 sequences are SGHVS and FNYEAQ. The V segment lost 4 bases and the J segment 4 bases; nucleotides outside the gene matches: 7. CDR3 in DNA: TGTGCCAGCAGCTCCCGTAGGACAGGGGCCACTGAAGCTTTCTTT. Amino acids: CASSSRRTGATEAFF.

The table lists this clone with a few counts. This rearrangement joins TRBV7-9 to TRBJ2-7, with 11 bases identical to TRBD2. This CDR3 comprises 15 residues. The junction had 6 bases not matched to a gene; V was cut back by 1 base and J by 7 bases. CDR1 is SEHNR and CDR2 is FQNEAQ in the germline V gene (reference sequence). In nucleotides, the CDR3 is TGTGCCAGCAGCTTAGTGCTAGCGGGAGGTCAGGAGCAGTACTTC. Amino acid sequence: CASSLVLAGGQEQYF.

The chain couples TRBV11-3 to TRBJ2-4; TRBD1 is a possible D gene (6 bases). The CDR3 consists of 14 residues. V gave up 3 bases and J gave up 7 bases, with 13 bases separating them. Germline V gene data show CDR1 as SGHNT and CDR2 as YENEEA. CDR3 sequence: CASSFLGGWNIQYF. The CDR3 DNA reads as TGTGCCAGCAGCTTTTTAGGGGGTTGGAACATTCAGTACTTC.

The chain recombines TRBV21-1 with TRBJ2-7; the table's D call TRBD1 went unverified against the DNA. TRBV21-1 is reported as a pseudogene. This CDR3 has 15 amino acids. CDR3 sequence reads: CASFWTGQDNNEQYF. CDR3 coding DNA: TGTGCCAGCTTTTGGACGGGACAAGATAACAACGAGCAGTACTTC.

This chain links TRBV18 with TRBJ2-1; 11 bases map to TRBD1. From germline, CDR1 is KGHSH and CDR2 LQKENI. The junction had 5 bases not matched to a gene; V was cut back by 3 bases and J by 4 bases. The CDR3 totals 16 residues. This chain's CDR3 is CASSPFGTGGYNEQFF. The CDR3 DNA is TGTGCCAGCTCACCGTTCGGGACAGGGGGATACAATGAGCAGTTCTTC. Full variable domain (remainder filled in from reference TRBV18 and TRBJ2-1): NAGVMQNPRHLVRRRGQEARLRCSPMKGHSHVYWYRQLPEEGLKFMVYLQKENIIDESGMPKERFSAEFPKEGPSILRIQQVVRGDSAAYFCASSPFGTGGYNEQFFGPGTRLTVL.

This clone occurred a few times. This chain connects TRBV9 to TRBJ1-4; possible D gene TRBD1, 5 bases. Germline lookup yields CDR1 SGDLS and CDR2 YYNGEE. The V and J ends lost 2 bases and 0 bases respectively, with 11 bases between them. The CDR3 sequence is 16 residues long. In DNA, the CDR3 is TGTGCCAGCAGCGTCACCTCAGGGACAACTAATGAAAAACTGTTTTTT. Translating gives CASSVTSGTTNEKLFF.

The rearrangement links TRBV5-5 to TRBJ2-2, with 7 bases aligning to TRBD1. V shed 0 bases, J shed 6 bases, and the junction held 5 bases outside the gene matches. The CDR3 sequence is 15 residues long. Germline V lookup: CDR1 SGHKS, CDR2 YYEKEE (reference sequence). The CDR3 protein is CASSLVGGEAGELFF. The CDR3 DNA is TGTGCCAGCAGCTTGGTAGGGGGCGAGGCCGGGGAGCTGTTTTTT.

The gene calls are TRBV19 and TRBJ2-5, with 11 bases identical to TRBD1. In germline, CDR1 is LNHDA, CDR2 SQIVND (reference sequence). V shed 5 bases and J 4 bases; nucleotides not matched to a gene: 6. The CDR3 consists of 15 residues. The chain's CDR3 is CASSGGQGAGETQYF. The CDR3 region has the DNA TGTGCCAGTAGTGGAGGACAGGGGGCAGGAGAGACCCAGTACTTC.